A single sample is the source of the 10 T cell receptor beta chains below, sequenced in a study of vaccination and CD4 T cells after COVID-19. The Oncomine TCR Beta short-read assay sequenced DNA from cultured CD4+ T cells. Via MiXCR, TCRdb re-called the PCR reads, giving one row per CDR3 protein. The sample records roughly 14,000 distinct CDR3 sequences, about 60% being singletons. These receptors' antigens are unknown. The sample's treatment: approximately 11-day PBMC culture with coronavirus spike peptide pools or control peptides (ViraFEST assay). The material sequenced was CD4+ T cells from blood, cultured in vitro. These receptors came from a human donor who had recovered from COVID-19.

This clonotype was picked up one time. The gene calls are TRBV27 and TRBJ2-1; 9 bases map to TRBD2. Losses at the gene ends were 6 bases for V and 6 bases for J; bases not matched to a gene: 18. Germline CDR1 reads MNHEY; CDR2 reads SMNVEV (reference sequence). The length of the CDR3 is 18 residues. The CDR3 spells CASRLTPQAGGPLNEQFF. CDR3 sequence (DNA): TGTGCCAGCAGACTGACCCCCCAGGCGGGAGGGCCCCTCAATGAGCAGTTCTTC.

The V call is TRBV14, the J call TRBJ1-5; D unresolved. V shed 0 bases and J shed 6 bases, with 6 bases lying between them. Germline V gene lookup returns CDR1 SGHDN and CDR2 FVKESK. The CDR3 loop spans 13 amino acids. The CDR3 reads CASSQDTRQPQHF. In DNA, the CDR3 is TGTGCCAGCAGCCAAGATACCCGTCAGCCCCAGCATTTT.

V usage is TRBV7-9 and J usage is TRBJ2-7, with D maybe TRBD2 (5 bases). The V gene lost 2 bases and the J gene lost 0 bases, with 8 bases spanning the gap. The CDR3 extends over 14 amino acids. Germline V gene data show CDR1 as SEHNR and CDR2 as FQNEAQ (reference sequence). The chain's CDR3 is CASSLLRDSYEQYF. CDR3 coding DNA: TGTGCCAGCAGCTTATTGAGGGACTCCTACGAGCAGTACTTC.

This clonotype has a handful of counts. This CDR3 reads CASSEGWSTEAFF. CDR3 nucleotides: TGCGCCAGCAGTGAGGGCTGGAGCACTGAAGCTTTCTTT. This rearrangement joins TRBV10-1 to TRBJ1-1; D gene unclear. The CDR3 has 13 amino acids. CDR1 is WNHNN and CDR2 is SYGVQD in the germline V gene (reference sequence). V was clipped by 2 bases and J by 4 bases, with 8 bases between them.

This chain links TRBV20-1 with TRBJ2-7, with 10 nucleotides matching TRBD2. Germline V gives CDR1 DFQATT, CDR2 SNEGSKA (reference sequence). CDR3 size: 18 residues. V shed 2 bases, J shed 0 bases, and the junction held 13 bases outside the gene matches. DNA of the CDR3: TGCAGTGCTAGACCCTTTGAAAGCGGGAGGGCCAGCTCCTACGAGCAGTACTTC. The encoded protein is CSARPFESGRASSYEQYF.

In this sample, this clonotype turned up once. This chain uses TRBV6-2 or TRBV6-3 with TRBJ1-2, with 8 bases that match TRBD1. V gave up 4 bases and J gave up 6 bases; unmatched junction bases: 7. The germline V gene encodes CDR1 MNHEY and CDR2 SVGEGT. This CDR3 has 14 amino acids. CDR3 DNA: TGTGCCAGCAGTTCGGACAGGGTGGCAAATGGCTACACCTTC. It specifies CASSSDRVANGYTF.

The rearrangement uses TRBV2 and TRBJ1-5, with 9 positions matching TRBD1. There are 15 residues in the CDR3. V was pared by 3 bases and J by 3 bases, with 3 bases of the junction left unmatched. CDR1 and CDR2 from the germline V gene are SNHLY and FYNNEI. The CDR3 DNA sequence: TGTGCCAGCAGTGACGGGACAGGGTACAATCAGCCCCAGCATTTT. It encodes CASSDGTGYNQPQHF.

The CDR3 nucleotides are TGTGCCAGCACTCCCGGACTGGACAATGAGCAGTTCTTC. Its protein is CASTPGLDNEQFF. The chain employs TRBV6-1 and TRBJ2-1, with D possibly matching TRBD2 (5 bases). Germline V gene data show CDR1 as MNHNS and CDR2 as SASEGT. V lost 7 bases and J lost 5, with 12 bases in between. The CDR3 is made up of 13 amino acids.

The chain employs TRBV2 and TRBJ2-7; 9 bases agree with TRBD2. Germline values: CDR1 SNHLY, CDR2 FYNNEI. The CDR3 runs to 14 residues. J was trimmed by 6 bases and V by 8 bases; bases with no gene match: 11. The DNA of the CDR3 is TGTGCCAGCCATTCAGGGCGGGAGGGCTTCGAGCAGTACTTC. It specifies CASHSGREGFEQYF.

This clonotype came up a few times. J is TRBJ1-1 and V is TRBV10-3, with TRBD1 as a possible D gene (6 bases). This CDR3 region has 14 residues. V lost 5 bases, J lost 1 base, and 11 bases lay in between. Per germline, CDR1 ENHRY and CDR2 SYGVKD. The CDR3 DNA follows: TGTGCCATCAGTCTTGACAGGAGGAACACTGAAGCTTTCTTT. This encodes CAISLDRRNTEAFF.